This TCR beta chain stems from a study of T cells after yellow fever vaccination. This clonotype has more than one count but fewer than ten. The authors made TCR cDNA by 5'RACE template switching, adding a universal primer site and UMIs. One entry per CDR3 protein, called by TCRdb with MiXCR from the 5' RACE reads. In the table there are hundreds of thousands of distinct CDR3 sequences, approximately 5.7% of which are singletons. This CDR3 spans 15 amino acids. V lost 6 bases to trimming and J lost 3 bases; unmatched junction nucleotides: 2. Germline V gene lookup returns CDR1 ENHRY and CDR2 SYGVKD. The origin of this receptor is a man aged 25-40 years who received the YFV17D yellow fever vaccine. The source was PBMCs, collected 5 days after the yellow fever booster vaccination. This chain uses TRBV10-3 with TRBJ2-2; TRBD2 matches at 12 bases. The CDR3 spells CAIRTSGSDTGELFF. As DNA, the CDR3 is TGTGCCATCAGGACTAGCGGGAGTGACACCGGGGAGCTGTTTTTT.